A single sample is the source of the 6 T cell receptor beta chains below, sequenced in a study of cytomegalovirus exposure and HLA in healthy donors. PCR amplification relied on 60 Vbeta primers (plus 13 Jbeta primers). The method was immunoSEQ multiplex PCR; TCRdb's version includes in-frame clones alone and lacks a portion of them. The table lists 150,000 to 200,000 clones, roughly 80% of them singletons. The specimen sequenced was PBMCs. All receptors derive from a girl aged 2-15 years in good health and CMV-seropositive.

This chain links TRBV4-1 with TRBJ2-2, with a tentative D call TRBD1 (5 bases). The CDR3 runs 14 residues. V lost 0 bases, J lost 7 bases, and 9 bases lay in between. Looked up from germline, CDR1 is MGHRA and CDR2 is YSYEKL. CDR3 nucleotide sequence: TGCGCCAGCAGCCAAGAAGGGGCAGTCGGGGAGCTGTTTTTT. This sequence encodes CASSQEGAVGELFF.

The chain couples TRBV27 to TRBJ2-7; 10 nucleotides match TRBD2. CDR1 and CDR2 (germline): MNHEY, SMNVEV (reference sequence). This CDR3 has 17 amino acids. V was clipped by 0 bases and J by 4 bases; unmatched bases: 9. The CDR3 region has the DNA TGTGCCAGCAGTTTATCGATAGCGGGAGGACTCGAATACGAGCAGTACTTC. This sequence encodes CASSLSIAGGLEYEQYF.

J is TRBJ2-3 and V is TRBV7-3, with a possible D match to TRBD1 (5 bases). CDR3 length: 14 residues. Germline-derived CDR1 and CDR2 are SGHTA and FQGTGA. The germline V and J ends were trimmed by 5 bases and 3 bases, with 12 bases remaining between them. CDR3 sequence: CASSPDRKTDTQYF. CDR3 nucleotides: TGTGCCAGCAGCCCTGACAGAAAGACAGATACGCAGTATTTT.

This clone was detected a few times. The V and J genes are TRBV10-1 and TRBJ1-2, with D possibly being TRBD1 (6 bases). CDR1 is WNHNN, CDR2 SYGVQD, per germline (reference sequence). The germline V and J ends were trimmed by 5 bases and 5 bases, with 18 bases remaining between them. The CDR3 has 15 residues. This CDR3 is CASSTRRDMRYGYTF. As DNA, the CDR3 is TGCGCCAGCAGTACCAGACGGGACATGCGATATGGCTACACCTTC.

The chain couples TRBV4-1 to TRBJ2-1, with a tentative D call TRBD2 (6 bases). The CDR3 contains 11 residues. From germline, CDR1 is MGHRA and CDR2 YSYEKL. V was pared by 4 bases and J by 13 bases, with 11 bases between. CDR3 amino acids: CASSRDSVQFF. CDR3 nucleotide sequence: TGCGCCAGCAGCCGGGACTCAGTCCAGTTCTTC.

This chain connects TRBV13 to TRBJ2-5, with 8 bases that match TRBD1. V lost 3 bases, J lost 1 base, and 13 bases stayed unmatched. Germline V gene sequence: CDR1 PRHDT, CDR2 FYEKMQ (reference sequence). This CDR3 spans 18 amino acids. The CDR3 reads CASSFVDRDNGGQETQYF. DNA of the CDR3: TGTGCCAGCAGCTTTGTGGACAGGGATAATGGGGGCCAAGAGACCCAGTACTTC.